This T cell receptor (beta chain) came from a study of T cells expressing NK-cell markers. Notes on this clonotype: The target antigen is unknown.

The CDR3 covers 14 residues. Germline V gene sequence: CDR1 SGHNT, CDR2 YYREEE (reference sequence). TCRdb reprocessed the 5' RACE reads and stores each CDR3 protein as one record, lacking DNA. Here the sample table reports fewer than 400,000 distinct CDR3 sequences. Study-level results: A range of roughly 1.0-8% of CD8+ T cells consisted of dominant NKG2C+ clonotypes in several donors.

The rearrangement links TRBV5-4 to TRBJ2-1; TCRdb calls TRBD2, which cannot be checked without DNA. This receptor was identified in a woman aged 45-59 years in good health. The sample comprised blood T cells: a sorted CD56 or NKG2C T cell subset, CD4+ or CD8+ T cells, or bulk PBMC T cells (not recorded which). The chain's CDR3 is CASSLRASSDEQFF. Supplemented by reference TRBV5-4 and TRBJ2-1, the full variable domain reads ETGVTQSPTHLIKTRGQQVTLRCSSQSGHNTVSWYQQALGQGPQFIFQYYREEENGRGNFPPRFSGLQFPNYSSELNVNALELDDSALYLCASSLRASSDEQFFGPGTRLTVL.